The next 32 T cell receptor beta chains were all read from a single sample in a study of metastatic and nonmetastatic thyroid tumors (dated by TCRdb to 2018 to 2021). The library was made by PCR. Sequencing was carried out with an Illumina HiSeq 4000. Through fastp at Q25 and MiXCR, TCRdb rebuilt clones from the public reads, retaining in-frame beta chains. Counted in this sample were 80,000 to 85,000 clones; 12% of them appeared once. Jointly, the top ten make up roughly 10% of the sample. None of the patients had been given any treatment before thyroid surgery. Sequenced sample: tumor tissue. The receptors were sampled from a female donor with papillary thyroid cancer or a benign thyroid nodule (not recorded which). Some clones in this sample may be carry-over from other donors' samples.

This clone occurred a few times. At one end the junction does not follow the germline gene, possibly because of a read error. The chain couples TRBV12-3 or TRBV12-4 to TRBJ2-7; D ambiguous. This CDR3 has 14 amino acids. In DNA, the CDR3 is TGTGCCGGCAGTCCGGGCTTCAGCCCCTACGAGCAGTACTTC. Residues: CAGSPGFSPYEQYF.

There are many counts of this clone. The chain couples TRBV4-1 to TRBJ1-2; D unresolved. V lost 0 bases and J 8 bases, leaving 13 bases between the germline ends. The germline V gene encodes CDR1 MGHRA and CDR2 YSYEKL. The CDR3 loop spans 14 amino acids. CDR3 sequence (DNA): TGCGCCAGCAGCCAAGACATCCGAGGCTGGGGCTACACCTTC. It codes for CASSQDIRGWGYTF.

This clone was observed a handful of times. The chain carries TRBV12-3 or TRBV12-4 and TRBJ2-5; D not certain. Trimming took 10 bases from V and 5 from J, leaving 11 bases between them. The CDR3 totals 11 residues. CDR3 sequence reads: CATPLVETQYF. The CDR3 nucleotides read TGTGCCACCCCGCTGGTGGAGACCCAGTACTTC.

Comment on this clone: This CDR3 fails to terminate in the conserved phenylalanine or tryptophan, so it likely reflects a read error. The V call is TRBV20-1, the J call TRBJ2-7; 15 bases match TRBD2. Germline V lookup: CDR1 DFQATT, CDR2 SNEGSKA (reference sequence). There are 18 residues in the CDR3. The J segment lost 7 bases and the V segment lost 6 bases, leaving 19 bases of the junction unmatched. CDR3 DNA: TGCAGTGCCCTGAATCTGGGACTAGCGGGAGGTCTGGGTTATGAGCAGTACATC. Translating gives CSALNLGLAGGLGYEQYI.

The chain combines TRBV3-1 with TRBJ2-3; 10 nucleotides align to TRBD2. The CDR3 is 18 residues long. Unmatched junction bases numbered 14, after V lost 4 bases and J lost 4 bases. Germline V gene lookup returns CDR1 LGHDT and CDR2 YNNKEL (reference sequence). Written as DNA, the CDR3 is TGTGCCAGCAGCCTATATACCCATACTAGCGGGGAGTCAGATACGCAGTATTTT. As protein: CASSLYTHTSGESDTQYF.

This chain joins TRBV29-1 and TRBJ2-1; maybe TRBD2 (6 bases). CDR1 SQVTM and CDR2 ANQGSEA come from the germline V gene. Trimming pared 7 bases from V and 4 bases from J, leaving 14 bases between. The CDR3 loop spans 13 amino acids. For the CDR3, the DNA is TGCAGCGCCTACGGGGGTTCTTACAATGAGCAGTTCTTC. Amino acid sequence: CSAYGGSYNEQFF.

This clone showed up just a few times. The chain joins TRBV19 to TRBJ1-5; D is undetermined. The CDR3 has 12 amino acids. Germline values: CDR1 LNHDA, CDR2 SQIVND (reference sequence). Deletions cut 5 bases from V and 9 bases from J, with 11 bases between. Here the CDR3 reads CASSEIMGPQHF. CDR3 nucleotide sequence: TGTGCCAGTAGTGAAATTATGGGGCCCCAGCATTTT.

This clone occurred a few times. At one end, the junction sequence differs from germline, possibly due to a read error. CDR3 loop: CATSLGGALYCYTF. CDR3 sequence (DNA): TGTGCCACCTCCCTGGGGGGGGCCCTCTATTGCTACACCTTC. V and J are TRBV6-1 and TRBJ1-2, with a tentative D call TRBD1 (6 bases). CDR1 is MNHNS, CDR2 SASEGT, per germline. The CDR3 has 14 residues.

This clone was detected once. This clone may be a read error of a much larger clone one base away. The chain carries TRBV20-1 and TRBJ1-4, with a tentative D call TRBD1 (6 bases). The CDR3 has 13 residues. The germline V gene encodes CDR1 DFQATT and CDR2 SNEGSKA (reference sequence). CDR3: CSARTGFNEKLSF. The CDR3 DNA is TGCAGTGCTAGAACAGGGTTTAATGAAAAACTGTCTTTT.

This clone was seen repeatedly, ten times or more. This chain joins TRBV2 and TRBJ2-7; 8 bases align to TRBD2. Germline assignment: CDR1 SNHLY and CDR2 FYNNEI. V was pared by 6 bases and J by 2 bases, with 3 bases of the junction left unmatched. CDR3 length: 13 amino acids. CDR3 sequence: CASRAGETYEQYF. The CDR3 DNA reads TGTGCCAGCAGAGCGGGAGAAACCTACGAGCAGTACTTC.

Ten or more counts support this clone. The chain carries TRBV4-1 and TRBJ1-5; no reliable D call. CDR3 size: 13 residues. The germline CDR1 and CDR2 sequences are MGHRA and YSYEKL. V lost 5 bases, J lost 6 bases, and 11 bases lay in between. The CDR3 DNA follows: TGCGCCAGCAGCGCCCGCTTGGGTCAGCCCCAGCATTTT. It codes for CASSARLGQPQHF.

Many counts were recorded for this clone. This chain connects TRBV19 to TRBJ1-6, with 8 bases identical to TRBD1. V was clipped by 1 base and J by 12 bases; unmatched bases: 17. Germline CDR1 LNHDA, CDR2 SQIVND (reference sequence). This CDR3 is built from 18 residues. The chain's CDR3 is CASSIGFSGTGLRKPLHF. The CDR3 coding sequence is TGTGCCAGTAGTATAGGATTTTCCGGGACAGGACTTCGGAAACCCCTCCACTTT. Complete variable domain (other parts from reference TRBV19 and TRBJ1-6): DGGITQSPKYLFRKEGQNVTLSCEQNLNHDAMYWYRQDPGQGLRLIYYSQIVNDFQKGDIAEGYSVSREKKESFPLTVTSAQKNPTAFYLCASSIGFSGTGLRKPLHFGNGTRLTVT.

By share of the sample, this clone is medium-sized (0.01 to 0.1%). The chain combines TRBV6-4 with TRBJ2-3, with D possibly TRBD2 on 6 matching bases. The CDR3 is 15 amino acids. Germline lookup yields CDR1 MRHNA and CDR2 SNTAGT. V lost 2 bases to trimming and J lost 2 bases, with 11 bases between them. The CDR3 DNA sequence: TGTGCCAGCAGTGACGGGGGACTTTACACAGATACGCAGTATTTT. Protein sequence: CASSDGGLYTDTQYF.

A word on this clone: A read error may explain this, as a much larger clone is one base away. The same CDR3 can be traced to other DNA sequences in this sample. The J gene is TRBJ2-1, the V gene TRBV18; 8 bases match TRBD2. This CDR3 contains 15 residues. V lost 2 bases, J lost 8 bases, and 8 bases stayed unmatched. Germline-derived CDR1 and CDR2 are KGHSH and LQKENI. The CDR3 spells CASSPGTSGIDEQFF. The CDR3 nucleotides are TGTGCCAGCTCACCAGGTACTAGCGGTATTGATGAGCAGTTCTTC.

This chain uses TRBV9 with TRBJ2-7; TRBD1 aligns across 9 bases. The CDR3 has 14 amino acids. Germline V lookup: CDR1 SGDLS, CDR2 YYNGEE. J was trimmed by 4 bases and V by 5 bases; bases with no gene match: 7. The CDR3 DNA is TGTGCCAGCAGAGACGGACAGGGGTCTTACGAGCAGTACTTC. It is translated as CASRDGQGSYEQYF.

This clone was detected many times. The identical CDR3 is also encoded by other nucleotide sequences in the sample. The chain employs TRBV27 and TRBJ1-3; no firm D call. The germline V and J ends were trimmed by 3 bases and 2 bases, with 11 bases remaining between them. Germline V lookup: CDR1 MNHEY, CDR2 SMNVEV (reference sequence). The CDR3 contains 15 residues. The CDR3, as DNA: TGTGCCAGCAGTTTCAATCTTAAGACTGGAAACACCATATATTTT. Its translation: CASSFNLKTGNTIYF.

This clone was counted many times. This rearrangement joins TRBV6-1 to TRBJ1-2; 7 bases are shared with TRBD1. This CDR3 is 13 amino acids long. Germline V gives CDR1 MNHNS, CDR2 SASEGT. V dropped 3 bases and J dropped 4; count of bases not matched to a gene: 2. The CDR3 DNA reads as TGTGCCAGCAGTGATTGGGACAGCTATGGCTACACCTTC. Its translation is CASSDWDSYGYTF.

Worth noting for this clone: It may be a read error: a sequence one base away is much more abundant. The genes are TRBV18 and TRBJ2-3; TRBD1 agrees at 9 bases. Germline lookup yields CDR1 KGHSH and CDR2 LQKENI. The CDR3 has 16 amino acids. DNA of the CDR3: TGTGCCAGCTCACCAAGACAGGGGGAGGTAACAGATACGCCGTATTTT. Translation gives CASSPRQGEVTDTPYF. The full variable domain, rest sourced from reference TRBV18 and TRBJ2-3, is NAGVMQNPRHLVRRRGQEARLRCSPMKGHSHVYWYRQLPEEGLKFMVYLQKENIIDESGMPKERFSAEFPKEGPSILRIQQVVRGDSAAYFCASSPRQGEVTDTPYFGPGTRLTVL.

This clone was seen repeatedly, ten times or more. The J gene is TRBJ2-1, the V gene TRBV5-5, with 13 bases identical to TRBD2. CDR3 length: 17 amino acids. The ends lost 1 base at V and 9 bases at J; junction bases unmatched: 10. Germline V gene data show CDR1 as SGHKS and CDR2 as YYEKEE (reference sequence). The CDR3 is CASSLYMGLAGKGEQFF. For the CDR3, the DNA is TGTGCCAGCAGCTTGTACATGGGACTAGCGGGAAAGGGTGAGCAGTTCTTC. Filled out from reference TRBV5-5 and TRBJ2-1, the complete variable domain reads DAGVTQSPTHLIKTRGQQVTLRCSPISGHKSVSWYQQVLGQGPQFIFQYYEKEERGRGNFPDRFSARQFPNYSSELNVNALLLGDSALYLCASSLYMGLAGKGEQFFGPGTRLTVL.

This clone was recorded many times. The chain joins TRBV12-3 or TRBV12-4 to TRBJ2-1, with D unclear. V dropped 6 bases and J dropped 4 bases, with 16 bases sitting between them. The CDR3 loop spans 15 amino acids. CDR3 in DNA: TGTGCCAGCAGCCCCGCGGCCTACCTATACAATGAGCAGTTCTTC. This encodes CASSPAAYLYNEQFF.

A note on this clone: Given a much more abundant clone one base away, this may be a read error. The chain combines TRBV11-3 with TRBJ2-7; D gene uncertain. Germline CDR1 reads SGHNT; CDR2 reads YENEEA. The V gene lost 5 bases and the J gene lost 3 bases, with 5 bases spanning the gap. The CDR3 consists of 11 residues. The CDR3 loop is CASSVYYEQYF. The CDR3 DNA reads as TGTGCCAGCAGCGTCTACTACGAGCAGTACTTC.

A few counts support this clone. The chain combines TRBV3-1 with TRBJ2-2; D gene uncertain. This CDR3 is 19 amino acids long. Per germline, CDR1 LGHDT and CDR2 YNNKEL (reference sequence). V was cut by 0 bases and J by 1 base, with 18 bases left in between. For the CDR3, the DNA is TGTGCCAGCAGCCAAGATCTTTTATTTCCGGATTTGAACACCGGGGAGCTGTTTTTT. Residues: CASSQDLLFPDLNTGELFF. The whole variable domain, filled in from reference TRBV3-1 and TRBJ2-2, reads DTAVSQTPKYLVTQMGNDKSIKCEQNLGHDTMYWYKQDSKKFLKIMFSYNNKELIINETVPNRFSPKSPDKAHLNLHINSLELGDSAVYFCASSQDLLFPDLNTGELFFGEGSRLTVL.

This clone was seen many times. The chain recombines TRBV7-8 with TRBJ2-3; D ambiguous. V was pared by 3 bases and J by 0 bases, with 7 bases between. Germline values: CDR1 SGHVS, CDR2 FQNEAQ. CDR3 length equals 14 residues. The CDR3 spells CASSLVSSTDTQYF. Written as DNA, the CDR3 is TGTGCCAGCAGCTTGGTCAGCAGCACAGATACGCAGTATTTT.

This clone was seen more than once but under ten times. A much larger clonotype is one base distant, so this may be a read error. The chain employs TRBV28 and TRBJ2-5, with TRBD1 matching 8 bases. This CDR3 region has 12 residues. The germline CDR1 and CDR2 sequences are MDHEN and SYDVKM. The CDR3 region is CASSGQEETHYF. CDR3 sequence (DNA): TGTGCCAGCTCGGGACAGGAAGAGACCCATTACTTC. Looking up the rest from reference TRBV28 and TRBJ2-5 gives the full variable domain: DVKVTQSSRYLVKRTGEKVFLECVQDMDHENMFWYRQDPGLGLRLIYFSYDVKMKEKGDIPEGYSVSREKKERFSLILESASTNQTSMYLCASSGQEETHYFGPGTRLLVL.

The sample holds many counts of this clone. V usage is TRBV5-1 and J usage is TRBJ2-1; D perhaps matches TRBD2 (5 bases). CDR3 length equals 14 residues. Trimming removed 4 bases from V and 6 bases from J, with 14 bases in between. Germline V CDR1 and CDR2: SGHRS, YFSETQ. The CDR3 is CASSLRALANEQFF. Here the CDR3 DNA reads TGCGCCAGCAGCCTCCGGGCTCTAGCCAATGAGCAGTTCTTC.

This clone was seen ten or more times. The rearrangement links TRBV11-2 to TRBJ2-2, with 8 bases aligning to TRBD1. CDR1 SGHAT and CDR2 FQNNGV come from the germline V gene. The trim removed 2 bases at V and 7 bases at J, leaving 6 bases unmatched. The CDR3 consists of 15 residues. The CDR3 DNA sequence: TGTGCCAGCAGCTTACAGGGGGCTGGTATCGGGGAGCTGTTTTTT. Protein product: CASSLQGAGIGELFF.

This clone came up many times. The chain recombines TRBV6-1 with TRBJ1-1, with a weak D call TRBD1 (6 bases). V was pared by 5 bases and J by 3 bases, with 13 bases between. This CDR3 is built from 14 residues. Per the germline V gene, CDR1 is MNHNS and CDR2 is SASEGT. The DNA of the CDR3 is TGTGCCAGCAGTACCGGGACAACATACACTGAAGCTTTCTTT. Translating it yields CASSTGTTYTEAFF.

This clone was seen ten or more times. One base away lies a much larger clone, so this may be a sequencing read error. V usage is TRBV5-1 and J usage is TRBJ1-6; 7 bases match TRBD1. Trimming cost V 3 bases and J 5 bases; bases outside gene matches: 5. Looked up from germline, CDR1 is SGHRS and CDR2 is YFSETQ. The CDR3 is 15 amino acids. The CDR3 DNA reads TGCGCCAGCAGCTGGGACAGTTTTAATAATTCACCCCTCCACTTT. Residues: CASSWDSFNNSPLHF.

This clone came up a few times. A much larger clone lies a single base off, so this may be a read error. The chain links TRBV6-1 to TRBJ1-2; TRBD1 aligns across 8 bases. The CDR3 extends over 13 amino acids. The germline gives CDR1 MNHNS, CDR2 SASEGT. Trimming cost V 5 bases and J 8 bases; bases outside gene matches: 7. The CDR3 region has the DNA TGTGCCAGCAGTACCTGGACAGGGAGCGGCTACACCTTC. This encodes CASSTWTGSGYTF.

In this sample, this clone turned up many times. J is TRBJ1-2 and V is TRBV12-3 or TRBV12-4; D unclear. V was pared by 6 bases and J by 8 bases, with 16 bases between. CDR3 size: 13 residues. DNA for the CDR3: TGTGCCAGCAGCCTCCTTGAGGTCGGGGGCTACACCTTC. It translates to CASSLLEVGGYTF.

This clone was seen many times. This chain connects TRBV5-4 to TRBJ2-7, with a possible D match to TRBD1 (6 bases). Trimming removed 4 bases from V and 3 bases from J, with 17 bases in between. CDR3 length: 15 amino acids. Germline V gene lookup returns CDR1 SGHNT and CDR2 YYREEE (reference sequence). CDR3 residues: CASSRTGTPGYEQYF. The CDR3 bases are TGTGCCAGCAGCAGAACCGGGACACCAGGCTACGAGCAGTACTTC.

As concerns this clone: This sequence may be a read error, since a much larger clone differs from it by one base. Other DNA sequences in the same sample also yield this CDR3. This sequence joins TRBV3-1 and TRBJ2-3; D may be TRBD1 (6 bases). Germline loops: CDR1 LGHDT, CDR2 YNNKEL (reference sequence). CDR3 size: 14 residues. Trimming removed 2 bases at V and 1 base at J, with 7 bases between. The CDR3 sequence: CASSQPGGTDTQYF. The CDR3 region has the DNA TGTGCCAGCAGCCAACCAGGGGGCACAGATACGCAGTATTTT.